This TCR beta chain was captured by sequencing in a study of blood T cell repertoires in COVID-19. Study at large: The cDNA or gDNA used as material had been derived from T cells, B-cell-depleted T cells, or PBMCs.

Measured with immunoSEQ multiplex PCR; TCRdb has only the in-frame clones, and not every one. This sample has about 190,000 clones, with 76% found just once. This clone was seen only a few times. Membership in each cohort depended on participant-reported clinical history. The germline V gene encodes CDR1 MDHEN and CDR2 SYDVKM. There are 14 residues in the CDR3. V dropped 6 bases and J dropped 7; count of bases not matched to a gene: 11. The sequencing input was PBMCs or T cells enriched from blood (not recorded which). The clonotype originates from a woman aged 45-65 years with acute COVID-19. The chain uses TRBV28 and TRBJ1-2; 7 bases are shared with TRBD1. In nucleotides, the CDR3 is TGTGCCAGCAGGAAGGACAGGCGGGCTGGTGGCTACACCTTC. Translating gives CASRKDRRAGGYTF.